This is a list of T cell receptor beta chains from one sample in a study of shared T cell receptors in the human thymus. Repertoires were generated with immunoSEQ multiplex PCR, while TCRdb's copy carries only in-frame clones and drops some. The table shows about 540,000 clones, with about 80% occurring only once. These data were also reused for a study on human thymus T cells.

The sequenced sample consisted of thymocytes. The receptors were sampled from a boy under two years old with a congenital heart defect. Both conserved end residues are part of each CDR3. A D gene is named only where the DNA matches it firmly.

v_call: TRBV6-1; j_call: TRBJ2-3; d_call: TRBD2; cdr3_aa: CASSVTSGRVISTDTQYF
v_call: TRBV6-6; j_call: TRBJ2-7; d_call: NA; cdr3_aa: CASSFGTGTHLYEQYF
v_call: TRBV6-1; j_call: TRBJ2-3; d_call: TRBD2; cdr3_aa: CASRGLAPSTDTQYF
v_call: TRBV23-1; j_call: TRBJ1-4; d_call: TRBD1; cdr3_aa: CASSHRKQGGSNEKLFF
v_call: TRBV25-1; j_call: TRBJ2-1; d_call: NA; cdr3_aa: CASSVSLASSYNEQFF
v_call: TRBV7-9; j_call: TRBJ2-7; d_call: NA; cdr3_aa: CASSTNRSSYEQYF
v_call: TRBV7-6; j_call: TRBJ1-1; d_call: TRBD1; cdr3_aa: CASSDLRQGVEAFF
v_call: TRBV5-8; j_call: TRBJ1-5; d_call: TRBD1; cdr3_aa: CASSPPGDSSNQPQHF
v_call: TRBV7-2; j_call: TRBJ2-1; d_call: NA; cdr3_aa: CASSFITGSSRRFDEQFF
v_call: TRBV6-5; j_call: TRBJ2-5; d_call: TRBD2; cdr3_aa: CASSLTSGVQETQYF
v_call: TRBV7-2; j_call: TRBJ2-1; d_call: NA; cdr3_aa: CASSLVWGGRAYNEQFF
v_call: TRBV5-8; j_call: TRBJ1-2; d_call: NA; cdr3_aa: CASSFGGHPNYGYTF
v_call: TRBV7-8; j_call: TRBJ2-7; d_call: NA; cdr3_aa: CASSRRSAESYEQYF
v_call: TRBV19; j_call: TRBJ2-5; d_call: NA; cdr3_aa: CASSIAPQEIETQYF
v_call: TRBV4-1; j_call: TRBJ2-3; d_call: NA; cdr3_aa: CASSHDLPGHRTDTQYF
v_call: TRBV27; j_call: TRBJ2-2; d_call: TRBD2; cdr3_aa: CASSLERGENTGELFF
v_call: TRBV28; j_call: TRBJ1-2; d_call: NA; cdr3_aa: CASSLGLTNYGYTF
v_call: TRBV5-6; j_call: TRBJ2-7; d_call: TRBD1; cdr3_aa: CASSLGPFPGQGRPYEQYF
v_call: TRBV5-4; j_call: TRBJ2-7; d_call: NA; cdr3_aa: CASSRGGGNEQYF
v_call: TRBV29-1; j_call: TRBJ2-1; d_call: NA; cdr3_aa: CSARESSYNEQFF
v_call: TRBV11-3; j_call: TRBJ2-7; d_call: NA; cdr3_aa: CASSPSLRAETGYEQYF
v_call: TRBV25-1; j_call: TRBJ2-3; d_call: TRBD2; cdr3_aa: CASSNGGHKLAGVDTQYF
v_call: TRBV12-5; j_call: TRBJ2-1; d_call: TRBD1; cdr3_aa: CASVDLQGSNNEQFF
v_call: TRBV28; j_call: TRBJ1-1; d_call: NA; cdr3_aa: CASRQKTGTNTEAFF
v_call: TRBV27; j_call: TRBJ1-5; d_call: TRBD1; cdr3_aa: CASSSDRGQPQHF
v_call: TRBV7-2; j_call: TRBJ2-5; d_call: NA; cdr3_aa: CASSSTGRTQYF
v_call: TRBV5-3; j_call: TRBJ1-4; d_call: NA; cdr3_aa: CARSPGLGALNEKLFF
v_call: TRBV7-3; j_call: TRBJ2-1; d_call: TRBD2; cdr3_aa: CASSLRGTSNEQFF